The 25 T cell receptor beta chains reported below all come from one sample, sequenced in a study of blood T cells in healthy people across ages. For the second PCR, which ran for about 6 to 12 cycles, a sample-barcoded 5' primer and a J-beta primer mix were used. Using its own MiXCR run on the 5' RACE reads, TCRdb lists one record per CDR3 protein. The repertoire holds 800,000 or so distinct CDR3 sequences, with 46% as singletons. Source material: blood. The receptors here all came from a man of 80 years or more in good health.

In this sample, this clonotype turned up a few times. This sequence joins TRBV9 and TRBJ2-2; unclear D gene. Trimming took 3 bases from V and 5 from J, leaving 8 bases between them. Germline values: CDR1 SGDLS, CDR2 YYNGEE. The CDR3 is made up of 13 amino acids. DNA for the CDR3: TGTGCCAGCAGCGCAATCCCAACCGGGGAGCTGTTTTTT. This gives the protein CASSAIPTGELFF.

This clonotype came up a few times. The rearrangement joins TRBV20-1 to TRBJ2-7; 14 bases fit TRBD2. V trimming: 1 base; J trimming: 4 bases; junction bases outside the gene matches: 6. This CDR3 spans 16 amino acids. In germline, CDR1 is DFQATT, CDR2 SNEGSKA (reference sequence). This chain's CDR3 is CSARGRGLAGAYEQYF. CDR3 DNA sequence: TGCAGTGCTAGAGGTAGGGGACTAGCGGGAGCTTACGAGCAGTACTTC.

This clonotype was seen a handful of times. The chain combines TRBV12-3 or TRBV12-4 with TRBJ2-2, with 7 bases that match TRBD2. This CDR3 is 15 amino acids long. Trimming at V came to 3 bases and at J to 1 base, leaving 2 bases not matched to a gene. CDR3 protein: CASSLTSRNTGELFF. Here the CDR3 DNA reads TGTGCCAGCAGTTTGACTAGCAGGAACACCGGGGAGCTGTTTTTT.

This clonotype has just a few counts. The chain combines TRBV29-1 with TRBJ1-6; 7 nucleotides agree with TRBD1. Germline V gene sequence: CDR1 SQVTM, CDR2 ANQGSEA. Trimming cost V 5 bases and J 8 bases; bases outside gene matches: 9. This CDR3 is built from 14 residues. The CDR3 region has the DNA TGCAGCGTTAAGACAGGGAGTGCGGATTCACCCCTCCACTTT. It is translated as CSVKTGSADSPLHF.

The chain links TRBV25-1 to TRBJ1-2; tentatively, D is TRBD1 (5 bases). The germline gives CDR1 MGHDK, CDR2 SYGVNS. The germline V and J ends were trimmed by 1 base and 5 bases, with 14 bases remaining between them. The CDR3 length is 15 residues. CDR3 protein: CASSESSAGKYGYTF. CDR3 sequence (DNA): TGTGCCAGCAGTGAATCTTCGGCAGGGAAGTATGGCTACACCTTC.

This clonotype has more than one count but fewer than ten. The chain employs TRBV11-3 and TRBJ1-1; the match to TRBD1 covers 7 bases. CDR1 SGHNT and CDR2 YENEEA come from the germline V gene. This CDR3 has 16 residues. The junction had 7 bases not matched to a gene; V was cut back by 0 bases and J by 3 bases. DNA for the CDR3: TGTGCCAGCAGCTTAGATACACAGGGGATACACACTGAAGCTTTCTTT. Translated: CASSLDTQGIHTEAFF.

This clonotype was detected ten times or more. This rearrangement joins TRBV12-3 or TRBV12-4 to TRBJ2-1; 7 nucleotides match TRBD2. The V gene end was trimmed by 4 bases and the J gene end by 4 bases; junction bases not matched to a gene: 7. The CDR3 consists of 15 residues. CDR3 nucleotides: TGTGCCAGCAGTTCAGGAGCGGGATCATACAATGAGCAGTTCTTC. Its protein is CASSSGAGSYNEQFF.

The chain joins TRBV24-1 to TRBJ2-5, with 14 bases fitting TRBD2. This CDR3 has 18 amino acids. J was trimmed by 5 bases and V by 4 bases; bases with no gene match: 11. The germline CDR1 and CDR2 sequences are KGHDR and SFDVKD. CDR3 sequence (DNA): TGTGCCACCAGTGACCCCCTCGGGACTAGCGGGAGTGGTGAGACCCAGTACTTC. Its translation: CATSDPLGTSGSGETQYF.

This clonotype was seen a handful of times. V usage is TRBV18 and J usage is TRBJ2-1, with 9 bases identical to TRBD1. The CDR3 runs 15 residues. V shed 2 bases, J shed 9 bases, and the junction held 8 bases outside the gene matches. CDR1 is KGHSH and CDR2 is LQKENI in the germline V gene. The CDR3, as DNA: TGTGCCAGCTCACCAAGACAGGGGGAAGGGAGTGAGCAGTTCTTC. Residues: CASSPRQGEGSEQFF.

The V and J genes are TRBV28 and TRBJ1-1, with D unclear. CDR1 is MDHEN and CDR2 is SYDVKM in the germline V gene. V shed 4 bases and J shed 6 bases, with 6 bases lying between them. This CDR3 has 11 amino acids. Written as DNA, the CDR3 is TGTGCCAGCAGTTGGGCAGCTGAAGCTTTCTTT. Translated, it gives CASSWAAEAFF.

This clonotype was observed many times. The chain's CDR3 is CSASVLGWGLNEQFF. The CDR3 coding sequence is TGCAGTGCTAGTGTATTAGGTTGGGGACTCAATGAGCAGTTCTTC. This chain uses TRBV20-1 with TRBJ2-1; weak D call: TRBD2 (6 bases). The CDR3 runs to 15 residues. With 3 bases removed from V and 6 bases from J, the gap between germline ends came to 18 bases. Germline V gives CDR1 DFQATT, CDR2 SNEGSKA (reference sequence).

This clonotype was counted a few times. The chain couples TRBV9 to TRBJ2-1, with TRBD2 matching over 8 bases. The junction had 7 bases not matched to a gene; V was cut back by 0 bases and J by 8 bases. CDR3 length: 15 amino acids. CDR1 is SGDLS, CDR2 YYNGEE, per germline. CDR3 protein: CASSVAGSGNHEQFF. The CDR3 nucleotides read TGTGCCAGCAGCGTAGCGGGTAGCGGGAACCATGAGCAGTTCTTC.

This chain joins TRBV6-1 and TRBJ2-2; 10 positions match TRBD2. The junction had 10 bases not matched to a gene; V was cut back by 4 bases and J by 5 bases. Germline V lookup: CDR1 MNHNS, CDR2 SASEGT. CDR3 length: 17 amino acids. CDR3 loop: CASSGLGTSDSTGELFF. The CDR3 nucleotides read TGTGCCAGCAGTGGACTTGGGACTAGCGACTCTACCGGGGAGCTGTTTTTT.

This CDR3 is CSAAGTYYEQYF. CDR3 DNA sequence: TGCAGCGCCGCCGGGACGTACTACGAGCAGTACTTC. The chain recombines TRBV29-1 with TRBJ2-4; D assignment may be TRBD1 or TRBD2 (5 bases each). The end of the DNA fits TRBJ2-7 better, so the J call may be wrong. This CDR3 is built from 12 residues. Germline loops: CDR1 SQVTM, CDR2 ANQGSEA.

This chain uses TRBV27 with TRBJ1-6; 10 positions match TRBD1. This CDR3 is 18 amino acids long. J lost 8 bases, V lost 0 bases, and 10 bases had no gene match. Looked up from germline, CDR1 is MNHEY and CDR2 is SMNVEV (reference sequence). Written as DNA, the CDR3 is TGTGCCAGCAGTTTATCCGCGGACAGGGGGGGATGGGATTCACCCCTCCACTTT. It yields the protein CASSLSADRGGWDSPLHF.

The chain employs TRBV18 and TRBJ2-1; no definite D call. In germline, CDR1 is KGHSH, CDR2 LQKENI. The CDR3 runs to 17 residues. The ends were cut back, 2 bases at V and 0 bases at J, with 14 bases in the middle. The chain's CDR3 is CASSPFTAQNSYNEQFF. The CDR3 bases are TGTGCCAGCTCACCATTCACGGCCCAAAACTCCTACAATGAGCAGTTCTTC.

Notes on this clonotype: A junction boundary mismatches the germline segment, possibly from a read error. The J gene is TRBJ2-7, the V gene TRBV28, with TRBD2 as a possible D gene (5 bases). This CDR3 comprises 15 residues. Germline V gene data show CDR1 as MDHEN and CDR2 as SYDVKM. CDR3 in DNA: TGTGTCAGCAGTTTGTTAGGTGGGAGCTCCTACGAGCAGTACTTC. This sequence encodes CVSSLLGGSSYEQYF.

V usage is TRBV6-1 and J usage is TRBJ2-7, with TRBD1 identical over 8 bases. The V gene's germline CDR1 is MNHNS and CDR2 SASEGT. Germline trimming cut 6 bases from V and 4 bases from J; bases unmatched to any gene: 11. The CDR3 runs 15 residues. The CDR3, as DNA: TGTGCCAGCAGGGAGGGTCCAGGGGGCGATTACGAGCAGTACTTC. Residues: CASREGPGGDYEQYF.

The V call is TRBV6-1, the J call TRBJ1-2; D remains ambiguous. Germline V lookup: CDR1 MNHNS, CDR2 SASEGT. The CDR3 extends over 13 amino acids. Trimming stripped 2 bases from V and 8 bases from J, with 12 bases between. The DNA of the CDR3 is TGTGCCAGCAGTGAAACCCGACTGGCGGGCTACACCTTC. Its translation: CASSETRLAGYTF.

The V and J genes are TRBV21-1 and TRBJ2-2; the table's TRBD1 call for D was not verified on the DNA. TRBV21-1 is shown as a pseudogene. The CDR3 is 19 residues long. The CDR3 loop is CASSIQDKPGTLSTGELFF. The CDR3 DNA sequence: TGTGCCAGCAGCATTCAGGACAAACCTGGGACCTTAAGCACCGGGGAGCTGTTTTTT.

J is TRBJ1-5 and V is TRBV20-1; possible D gene TRBD1, 6 bases. The CDR3 length is 14 residues. The V gene's germline CDR1 is DFQATT and CDR2 SNEGSKA (reference sequence). V lost 3 bases, J lost 3 bases, and 12 bases lay in between. The DNA for the CDR3 is TGCAGTGCTAGGCCACAGGGACCCAATCAGCCCCAGCATTTT. Protein product: CSARPQGPNQPQHF.

The rearrangement joins TRBV9 to TRBJ2-3; TRBD1 is a possible D gene (6 bases). The CDR3 spans 14 residues. Trimming stripped 0 bases from V and 4 bases from J, with 9 bases between. CDR1 and CDR2 (germline): SGDLS, YYNGEE. In DNA, the CDR3 is TGTGCCAGCAGCGTAGACAGGGCCGCAGATACGCAGTATTTT. It is translated as CASSVDRAADTQYF.

The CDR3 region is CSAREGSINEKLFF. The CDR3 coding sequence is TGCAGTGCTAGAGAGGGCAGCATTAATGAAAAACTGTTTTTT. This chain joins TRBV20-1 and TRBJ1-4; D not certain. The germline V gene has CDR1 DFQATT and CDR2 SNEGSKA (reference sequence). There are 14 residues in the CDR3. The V end lost 0 bases, the J end lost 4 bases, and 9 bases lay between the germline ends.

The chain links TRBV10-3 to TRBJ2-4; maybe TRBD1 (5 bases). The V gene lost 3 bases and the J gene lost 6 bases, with 9 bases spanning the gap. Germline V CDR1 and CDR2: ENHRY, SYGVKD. This CDR3 is built from 13 residues. The chain's CDR3 is CAISEKQGNIQYF. The CDR3 DNA sequence: TGTGCCATCAGTGAAAAGCAGGGAAACATTCAGTACTTC.

This chain links TRBV30 with TRBJ1-5; the D gene is possibly TRBD1 (6 bases). Between the trimmed V and J ends, which lost 1 base and 9 bases, there was a span of 16 bases. The CDR3 totals 14 residues. Germline V CDR1 and CDR2: GTSNPN, SVGIG (reference sequence). The CDR3 DNA follows: TGTGCCTGGAGTGGGACATGGGGACAAGGGCCCCAGCATTTT. Translating it yields CAWSGTWGQGPQHF.